Sequencing of this T cell receptor (beta chain) was carried out in a study of CD8 T cells in Susac syndrome. Sequencing of TCR beta was performed on blood CD8+ T cells and on blood CD4+ T cells. CD8+ and CD4+ T cells were negatively isolated; TEMRA cells were FACS-enriched. RNA was extracted with the RNeasy kit, and a quantity of roughly 0.5 to 1 ug was reverse transcribed using random hexamers. TCRdb ran MiXCR on the immunoSEQ multiplex PCR reads and lists one entry per CDR3 protein. The profile covers about 240,000 distinct CDR3 sequences, with 90% to 96% appearing a single time and approximately 0.1% taken by the ten largest. The material sequenced was CD4+ T cells from PBMCs. This TCR was sampled from a human donor with Susac syndrome.

The CDR3 protein is CSAGTSGSSLQIYEQYF. CDR3 in DNA: TGCAGCGCCGGGACTAGCGGGAGTAGTCTCCAAATTTACGAGCAGTACTTC. The V call is TRBV29-1, the J call TRBJ2-7, with 14 bases that match TRBD2. Trimming at V came to 7 bases and at J to 4 bases, leaving 15 bases not matched to a gene. The CDR3 contains 17 residues. Germline V gene lookup returns CDR1 SQVTM and CDR2 ANQGSEA.